The rows below give T cell receptor beta chains drawn from one sample of a study of blood T cell repertoires in COVID-19. TCRdb keeps only in-frame clones here, not all; method: immunoSEQ multiplex PCR. The table has roughly 160,000 clones, about four fifths seen once; the top ten hold roughly a tenth. Sample: peripheral blood. The receptors were gathered from a woman aged 80 or over with active or convalescent COVID-19. CDR3s include the opening cysteine and the closing phenylalanine or tryptophan. Each record gives: V gene, J gene, clone size, D gene, CDR3 protein, CDR3 DNA. D genes are given only for firm matches. The size of a clone is reported for some rows only, either as once, few or many, or as a class for expanded clones.

>TRBV7-8|TRBJ1-1|few|.
CASSLDQNTEAFF
TGTGCCAGCAGCTTAGATCAGAACACTGAAGCTTTCTTT
>TRBV11-2|TRBJ2-7|.|TRBD1
CASSLEGTGDWREQYF
TGTGCCAGCAGCTTAGAGGGGACAGGGGATTGGCGAGAGCAGTACTTC
>TRBV6-5|TRBJ2-4|once|TRBD2
CASSRGGRQKNIQYF
TGTGCCAGCAGTCGGGGAGGGCGCCAAAAAAACATTCAGTACTTC
>TRBV6-4|TRBJ2-1|.|TRBD2
CASSELSGSLPNEQFF
TGTGCCAGCAGTGAACTAAGCGGGAGCCTTCCCAATGAGCAGTTCTTC
>TRBV11-2|TRBJ2-2|few|.
CASSLDWSDTGELFF
TGTGCCAGCAGCTTAGACTGGTCAGACACCGGGGAGCTGTTTTTT
>TRBV9|TRBJ2-3|.|TRBD2
CASSPRLASPTDTQYF
TGTGCCAGCAGCCCAAGACTAGCTTCCCCCACAGATACGCAGTATTTT
>TRBV2|TRBJ1-6|.|.
CASSEVAVVSPLHF
TGTGCCAGCAGTGAGGTTGCGGTGGTCTCACCCCTCCACTTT
>TRBV3-1/TRBV3-2|TRBJ1-3|.|.
CASSHLGNTIYF
TGTGCCAGCAGCCACCTCGGAAACACCATATATTTT
>TRBV2|TRBJ1-3|.|TRBD1
CASSRDRGTGNTIYF
TGTGCCAGCAGTCGGGACAGGGGCACTGGAAACACCATATATTTT
>TRBV7-2|TRBJ1-5|few|TRBD1
CASSLVGGTGDQPQHF
TGTGCCAGCAGCTTAGTAGGAGGGACAGGGGACCAGCCCCAGCATTTT
>TRBV5-4|TRBJ2-1|.|.
CASSLDGSGGYNEQFF
TGTGCCAGCAGCTTGGATGGGTCAGGAGGCTACAATGAGCAGTTCTTC
>TRBV7-3|TRBJ2-1|.|.
CASSLTGSSYNEQFF
TGTGCCAGCAGCTTAACCGGGAGCTCCTACAATGAGCAGTTCTTC
>TRBV6-5|TRBJ1-4|few|.
CASSQANGGVEKLFF
TGTGCCAGCAGTCAGGCGAATGGGGGCGTTGAAAAACTGTTTTTT
>TRBV6-6|TRBJ1-3|.|TRBD1
CASSYSGQGGNTIYF
TGTGCCAGCAGTTACTCGGGACAGGGCGGAAACACCATATATTTT
>TRBV5-8|TRBJ1-2|.|.
CASSYRAPVNYGYTF
TGTGCCAGCAGTTACAGGGCCCCGGTAAACTATGGCTACACCTTC
>TRBV5-6|TRBJ1-2|.|TRBD1
CASSLAGDRDGYTF
TGTGCCAGCAGCTTGGCGGGGGACAGGGACGGCTACACCTTC
>TRBV19|TRBJ1-5|.|TRBD1
CASGTGGGNQPQHF
TGTGCCAGTGGGACAGGGGGCGGCAATCAGCCCCAGCATTTT
>TRBV19|TRBJ1-2|.|TRBD1
CASSAPGQYYGYTF
TGTGCCAGTAGTGCCCCGGGACAGTACTATGGCTACACCTTC
>TRBV4-1|TRBJ2-1|.|TRBD1
CASSRPTGSSYNEQFF
TGCGCCAGCAGCCGGCCGACAGGGAGCTCCTACAATGAGCAGTTCTTC
>TRBV7-3|TRBJ1-1|.|TRBD1
CASSLPGGWTEAFF
TGTGCCAGCAGCTTACCAGGGGGATGGACTGAAGCTTTCTTT
>TRBV5-1|TRBJ2-1|.|.
CASSLRGPGTRQFF
TGCGCCAGCAGCTTGAGGGGCCCCGGGACACGGCAGTTCTTC
>TRBV9|TRBJ2-1|few|TRBD2
CASSAPGTSGFSSYNEQFF
TGTGCCAGCAGCGCACCCGGGACTAGCGGTTTTAGCTCCTACAATGAGCAGTTCTTC
>TRBV6-5|TRBJ2-2|.|.
CASRTGELFF
TGTGCCAGCCGGACCGGGGAGCTGTTTTTT
>TRBV2|TRBJ2-5|.|TRBD1
CASSAKTGGKETQYF
TGTGCCAGCAGTGCCAAGACAGGGGGTAAAGAGACCCAGTACTTC
>TRBV3-1/TRBV3-2|TRBJ2-2|.|TRBD1
CASSDRTGGYTGELFF
TGTGCCAGCAGCGACAGGACAGGCGGATACACCGGGGAGCTGTTTTTT